This is a list of T cell receptor beta chains from one sample in a study of a mutant IDH1 vaccine in newly diagnosed glioma. Their antigen targets remain unknown. Profiled with immunoSEQ multiplex PCR; TCRdb holds only in-frame clones, not every one. This sample has 50,000 to 65,000 clones; approximately 84% occur once, and the top ten carry approximately 9.1%. The sequencing here drew on PBMCs, taken from a glioma patient whose treatment included an IDH1 peptide vaccine. These receptors were collected from a woman between 50 and 59 years old with glioma. Each CDR3 is given with its conserved first and last residue. The D gene is left open where the match is weak. Only part of the rows carry a size: once, few, many, or a class if the clone is expanded.

CDR3aa: CASSVEVGGGDYGYTF; CDR3nt: TGTGCCAGCAGCGTAGAAGTCGGGGGGGGCGACTATGGCTACACCTTC; j_gene: TRBJ1-2; abundance: NA; v_gene: TRBV9; d_gene: NA
CDR3aa: CASSPTGGITDTQYF; CDR3nt: TGTGCCAGCTCACCCACCGGGGGAATCACAGATACGCAGTATTTT; j_gene: TRBJ2-3; abundance: NA; v_gene: TRBV18; d_gene: NA
CDR3aa: CASSSGTSGNTGELFF; CDR3nt: TGTGCCAGCAGCTCCGGGACTAGCGGTAACACCGGGGAGCTGTTTTTT; j_gene: TRBJ2-2; abundance: NA; v_gene: TRBV5-4; d_gene: TRBD2
CDR3aa: CATKFGTGVYEQYF; CDR3nt: TGTGCCACCAAGTTCGGGACAGGAGTCTACGAGCAGTACTTC; j_gene: TRBJ2-7; abundance: NA; v_gene: TRBV15; d_gene: TRBD1
CDR3aa: CASSLAGTDNEQFF; CDR3nt: TGTGCCAGCAGCTTGGCCGGGACTGACAATGAGCAGTTCTTC; j_gene: TRBJ2-1; abundance: NA; v_gene: TRBV5-4; d_gene: NA
CDR3aa: CASSLNLGTGGSDEQFF; CDR3nt: TGTGCCAGCAGCTTGAATCTCGGGACAGGGGGGTCAGATGAGCAGTTCTTC; j_gene: TRBJ2-1; abundance: NA; v_gene: TRBV5-8; d_gene: TRBD1
CDR3aa: CSAGQGDLGGYTF; CDR3nt: TGCAGCGCCGGACAGGGGGACCTCGGCGGCTACACCTTC; j_gene: TRBJ1-2; abundance: NA; v_gene: TRBV29-1; d_gene: TRBD1
CDR3aa: CASSPTGTYEQYF; CDR3nt: TGCGCCAGCAGCCCGACAGGGACCTACGAGCAGTACTTC; j_gene: TRBJ2-7; abundance: NA; v_gene: TRBV10-2; d_gene: TRBD1
CDR3aa: CASSFGGKVGNQPQHF; CDR3nt: TGTGCCAGCAGCTTCGGGGGGAAGGTCGGCAATCAGCCCCAGCATTTT; j_gene: TRBJ1-5; abundance: NA; v_gene: TRBV7-2; d_gene: NA
CDR3aa: CASLPEPGVTGELFF; CDR3nt: TGTGCCAGCCTCCCGGAGCCAGGGGTAACCGGGGAGCTGTTTTTT; j_gene: TRBJ2-2; abundance: NA; v_gene: TRBV2; d_gene: NA
CDR3aa: CASSFGLAGALNEQFF; CDR3nt: TGTGCCAGCAGCTTCGGACTAGCGGGGGCCCTCAATGAGCAGTTCTTC; j_gene: TRBJ2-1; abundance: NA; v_gene: TRBV5-6; d_gene: TRBD2
CDR3aa: CASSLNGSPSYEQYF; CDR3nt: TGTGCCAGCAGCTTAAATGGGTCCCCCTCCTACGAGCAGTACTTC; j_gene: TRBJ2-7; abundance: NA; v_gene: TRBV7-2; d_gene: NA
CDR3aa: CASSREGDSYEQYF; CDR3nt: TGTGCCAGCAGTCGAGAAGGGGACTCCTACGAGCAGTACTTC; j_gene: TRBJ2-7; abundance: NA; v_gene: TRBV25-1; d_gene: NA
CDR3aa: CASSPDREGEQYF; CDR3nt: TGTGCCAGCAGCCCCGACAGGGAAGGCGAGCAGTACTTC; j_gene: TRBJ2-7; abundance: NA; v_gene: TRBV9; d_gene: TRBD1
CDR3aa: CASSLTGRTEAFF; CDR3nt: TGTGCCAGCAGCTTAACGGGGCGCACTGAAGCTTTCTTT; j_gene: TRBJ1-1; abundance: NA; v_gene: TRBV11-2; d_gene: NA
CDR3aa: CASSAGGGSGYEQYF; CDR3nt: TGTGCCAGCAGCGCCGGGGGTGGGTCTGGGTACGAGCAGTACTTC; j_gene: TRBJ2-7; abundance: NA; v_gene: TRBV7-6; d_gene: NA
CDR3aa: CASRSMGQGDTF; CDR3nt: TGTGCCAGCAGAAGTATGGGACAGGGGGACACCTTC; j_gene: TRBJ1-2; abundance: few; v_gene: TRBV9; d_gene: TRBD1
CDR3aa: CASSPLPNTEAFF; CDR3nt: TGCGCCAGCAGCCCCCTCCCGAACACTGAAGCTTTCTTT; j_gene: TRBJ1-1; abundance: medium-sized; v_gene: TRBV5-1; d_gene: NA
CDR3aa: CASSTGETEAFF; CDR3nt: TGTGCCAGTAGTACAGGGGAAACTGAAGCTTTCTTT; j_gene: TRBJ1-1; abundance: few; v_gene: TRBV19; d_gene: NA
CDR3aa: CASSADMSGANVLTF; CDR3nt: TGTGCCAGCAGCGCCGACATGTCTGGGGCCAACGTCCTGACTTTC; j_gene: TRBJ2-6; abundance: NA; v_gene: TRBV9; d_gene: NA
CDR3aa: CASSESSGTGGNSPLHF; CDR3nt: TGTGCCAGCAGTGAATCCTCCGGGACAGGGGGCAACTCACCCCTCCACTTT; j_gene: TRBJ1-6; abundance: NA; v_gene: TRBV25-1; d_gene: TRBD1